Listed below are T cell receptor beta chains from one sample, sequenced in a study of vaccination effects on CD4 cells after COVID-19. These receptors lack a known antigen. Profiling relied on immunoSEQ multiplex PCR, and the TCRdb table lists in-frame clones only, not all of them. The sample has about 15,000 clones; approximately 80% are singletons. Sequences were derived from CD4+ T cells from PBMCs cultured with HCoV-NL63 spike peptides, sampled after COVID-19 vaccination. The receptors were gathered from a human donor who had a prior SARS-CoV-2 infection. Each CDR3 is given with its conserved first and last residue. A D gene is named only where the DNA matches it firmly. Expanded clones get a size class; other rows say once, few or many, or leave the size out.

CASSLGDRAYGYTF TGTGCCAGCAGCTTGGGAGACAGGGCCTATGGCTACACCTTC 14 - TRBD1 TRBJ1-2 TRBV11-3
CASSIYSSYNSPLHF TGTGCCAGCAGCATTTACAGCTCCTATAATTCACCCCTCCACTTT 15 - - TRBJ1-6 TRBV21-1
CASSPGTGGRQNSPLHF TGTGCCAGCAGCCCTGGGACAGGGGGCCGACAAAATTCACCCCTCCACTTT 17 - TRBD1 TRBJ1-6 TRBV5-6
CASSLDGGWDTQYF TGCGCCAGCAGCTTGGACGGGGGGTGGGATACGCAGTATTTT 14 - TRBD2 TRBJ2-3 TRBV5-1
CASSRTETYGYTF TGTGCCAGCAGCCGAACAGAGACCTATGGCTACACCTTC 13 few - TRBJ1-2 TRBV9
CASSDVAGETQYF TGTGCCAGCAGTGATGTCGCGGGAGAGACCCAGTACTTC 13 few - TRBJ2-5 TRBV2
CASSFRGSGNTIYF TGTGCCAGCAGCTTTCGAGGCTCTGGAAACACCATATATTTT 14 - - TRBJ1-3 TRBV14
CAISKDIRGNTIYF TGTGCCATATCGAAGGACATTCGTGGAAACACCATATATTTT 14 few - TRBJ1-3 TRBV2
CASSEGGFTDTQYF TGTGCCAGCAGCGAAGGAGGTTTCACAGATACGCAGTATTTT 14 once - TRBJ2-3 TRBV11-3
CASSQDGQGNQPQHF TGTGCCAGCAGCCAAGATGGACAGGGCAACCAGCCCCAGCATTTT 15 - TRBD1 TRBJ1-5 TRBV4-2
CASSPSSGAGELFF TGTGCCAGCAGCCCCTCGTCGGGCGCCGGGGAGCTGTTTTTT 14 - - TRBJ2-2 TRBV7-3
CASSQDVGGLEQFF TGTGCCAGCAGCCAAGACGTCGGTGGTCTTGAGCAGTTCTTC 14 few - TRBJ2-1 TRBV4-2
CASSPQPQGQTEAFF TGTGCCAGCAGCCCCCAACCCCAGGGGCAAACTGAAGCTTTCTTT 15 - - TRBJ1-1 TRBV7-3
CASSQDPSGGAFYNEQFF TGCGCCAGCAGCCAAGACCCTAGCGGGGGGGCCTTTTACAATGAGCAGTTCTTC 18 - TRBD2 TRBJ2-1 TRBV4-1
CASSPWGRAGTEQYF TGTGCCAGCAGTCCCTGGGGAAGGGCCGGTACCGAGCAGTACTTC 15 once - TRBJ2-7 TRBV6-5
CASSLLYGYTF TGTGCCAGCAGCCTCCTCTATGGCTACACCTTC 11 few - TRBJ1-2 TRBV7-2
CASSPSFGGQETQYF TGTGCCAGCAGCCCCAGTTTCGGGGGGCAAGAGACCCAGTACTTC 15 - TRBD2 TRBJ2-5 TRBV11-2
CASSSGKTGVFNQPQHF TGTGCCAGCAGCTCCGGAAAGACAGGGGTATTCAATCAGCCCCAGCATTTT 17 - TRBD1 TRBJ1-5 TRBV5-6
CASSGGISTDTQYF TGTGCCAGCAGTGGGGGGATTAGCACAGATACGCAGTATTTT 14 few - TRBJ2-3 TRBV2
CASSSQETQYF TGTGCCAGCAGTAGCCAAGAGACCCAGTACTTC 11 few - TRBJ2-5 TRBV6-2/TRBV6-3
CASSQGSGGRGSYEQYF TGCGCCAGCAGCCAAGGATCCGGCGGGAGGGGGTCCTACGAGCAGTACTTC 17 - TRBD2 TRBJ2-7 TRBV4-3
CASSLGYRAETNYGYTF TGTGCCAGCAGCTTAGGATATAGGGCGGAGACTAACTATGGCTACACCTTC 17 - - TRBJ1-2 TRBV7-2
CASSLPGQGANSPLHF TGTGCCAGCAGCTTACCGGGACAGGGGGCGAATTCACCCCTCCACTTT 16 - TRBD1 TRBJ1-6 TRBV11-1
CASSFTGPTTGELFF TGTGCCAGCAGTTTCACGGGACCCACAACCGGGGAGCTGTTTTTT 15 - - TRBJ2-2 TRBV27
CASSPGTSSSYEQYF TGTGCCAGCAGCCCGGGGACTAGCTCCTCCTACGAGCAGTACTTC 15 - TRBD2 TRBJ2-7 TRBV5-5
CASSPRSLYEQYF TGTGCCAGCAGTCCCAGGTCTCTGTACGAGCAGTACTTC 13 few - TRBJ2-7 TRBV6-6
CASSTYGTDNSPLHF TGTGCCAGCAGCACGTACGGGACAGATAATTCACCCCTCCACTTT 15 - TRBD1 TRBJ1-6 TRBV7-2
CASSQLAGAYNEQFF TGTGCCAGCAGTCAACTAGCGGGAGCCTACAATGAGCAGTTCTTC 15 - TRBD2 TRBJ2-1 TRBV7-3
CASSLTSGGAFGELFF TGTGCCAGCAGCTTGACTAGCGGGGGGGCCTTCGGGGAGCTGTTTTTT 16 few TRBD2 TRBJ2-2 TRBV11-2
CASGGQYNSPLHF TGTGCCAGTGGGGGACAGTATAATTCACCCCTCCACTTT 13 - TRBD1 TRBJ1-6 TRBV19
CSASSGRYTF TGCAGTGCTAGCTCTGGGAGGTACACCTTC 10 - - TRBJ1-2 TRBV20-1